Listed below are T cell receptor beta chains from one sample, sequenced in a study of T cell repertoires in cytomegalovirus infection. These TCRs are of unknown antigen specificity. A single record per CDR3 protein comes from TCRdb applying MiXCR to the reads. The sample has approximately 83,000 distinct CDR3 sequences, 20% to 30% seen once; the top ten hold roughly 45%. The specimen was CD8+ T cells from cultured PBMCs, collected from culture after CMV antigen stimulation. These receptors were taken from a human donor in good health (CMV status not recorded). Some clones in this sample may be carry-over from other donors' samples. Both conserved end residues are part of each CDR3. D genes are given only for firm matches. Where a row states a size, it is once, few, many or the class of an expanded clone; other rows omit it.

size	D	J	V	CDR3	DNA
many	TRBD2	TRBJ2-3	TRBV7-2	CASSLSSGAGDTQYF	TGTGCCAGCAGCTTAAGTAGCGGGGCGGGGGATACGCAGTATTTT
many	TRBD1	TRBJ2-7	TRBV19	CASSTGQGSEQYF	TGTGCCAGTAGTACGGGACAGGGGTCCGAGCAGTACTTC
few	TRBD1	TRBJ2-7	TRBV27	CASSPTGSQYEQYF	TGTGCCAGCAGCCCGACAGGGTCCCAATACGAGCAGTACTTC
few	TRBD1	TRBJ1-3	TRBV15	CATSREIPSRQGTGNTIYF	TGTGCCACCAGCAGAGAAATTCCTAGTCGACAGGGGACTGGAAACACCATATATTTT
many	-	TRBJ1-3	TRBV29-1	CSVEAGTTGNTIYF	TGCAGCGTTGAAGCCGGGACAACTGGAAACACCATATATTTT
many	TRBD1	TRBJ2-1	TRBV7-8	CASSMRTGFDEQFF	TGTGCCAGCAGCATGCGGACAGGGTTCGATGAGCAGTTCTTC
-	-	TRBJ2-1	TRBV5-5	CASSLELFDEQFF	TGTGCCAGCAGCTTGGAACTTTTCGATGAGCAGTTCTTC
-	-	TRBJ2-1	TRBV30	CASTRSGLYNEQFF	TGTGCCTCCACGAGGAGCGGACTTTACAATGAGCAGTTCTTC
-	-	TRBJ2-7	TRBV27	CASSSGVSTYEQYF	TGTGCCAGCAGCTCAGGCGTCTCGACCTACGAGCAGTACTTC
-	-	TRBJ2-7	TRBV4-3	CASSQDKGSYEQYF	TGCGCCAGCAGCCAAGATAAGGGTTCCTACGAGCAGTACTTC
few	TRBD2	TRBJ2-7	TRBV27	CASMRGSSDEQYF	TGTGCCAGCATGCGCGGGAGTAGTGACGAGCAGTACTTC
-	-	TRBJ1-3	TRBV27	CASSYGVNSGNTIYF	TGTGCCAGCAGTTACGGGGTCAACTCTGGAAACACCATATATTTT
-	-	TRBJ2-3	TRBV5-1	CASSYRQPFTDTQYF	TGCGCCAGCAGCTACCGGCAGCCCTTCACAGATACGCAGTATTTT
few	TRBD2	TRBJ2-5	TRBV11-2	CASSGGGLAGIEETQYF	TGTGCCAGCAGCGGGGGGGGGCTAGCGGGAATTGAAGAGACCCAGTACTTC
-	TRBD2	TRBJ2-7	TRBV27	CASSETSGIYEPYF	TGTGCCAGCAGCGAGACTAGCGGGATATACGAGCCGTACTTC
-	TRBD2	TRBJ2-2	TRBV6-1	CASSELAGVTGELFF	TGTGCCAGCAGTGAATTAGCGGGGGTCACCGGGGAGCTGTTTTTT
-	-	TRBJ2-2	TRBV19	CASSIAGTAGELFF	TGTGCCAGTAGTATAGCTGGTACGGCCGGGGAGCTGTTTTTT
few	TRBD2	TRBJ2-5	TRBV11-2	CASSLDSAGGETQYF	TGTGCCAGCAGCTTAGATTCGGCGGGAGGCGAGACCCAGTACTTC
-	TRBD1	TRBJ1-1	TRBV5-6	CASRSGTGNPEAFF	TGTGCCAGCAGGTCCGGGACAGGGAATCCTGAAGCTTTCTTT
many	TRBD1	TRBJ2-7	TRBV6-1	CASSGGTENYEQYF	TGTGCCAGCAGTGGGGGGACAGAAAACTACGAGCAGTACTTC
many	TRBD1	TRBJ1-5	TRBV7-2	CASSLGLGTGAFNQPQHF	TGTGCCAGCAGCTTAGGTTTGGGGACAGGGGCTTTCAATCAGCCCCAGCATTTT
-	TRBD1	TRBJ2-7	TRBV19	CASSTGTGSYEQYF	TGTGCCAGTAGCACCGGGACAGGGAGCTACGAGCAGTACTTC
-	-	TRBJ2-7	TRBV30	CAWSAPARSSYEQYF	TGTGCCTGGAGTGCGCCCGCCAGGAGCTCCTACGAGCAGTACTTC
-	-	TRBJ2-2	TRBV6-5	CASSIQILGVAGVLFF	TGTGCCAGCAGTATTCAGATTCTCGGGGTAGCCGGGGTTCTGTTTTTT
few	-	TRBJ2-3	TRBV12-3/TRBV12-4	CASSFRVTGGTDTQYF	TGTGCCAGCAGTTTTCGTGTGACAGGTGGGACAGATACGCAGTATTTT
few	-	TRBJ2-1	TRBV6-6	CASSYSYMRGDSYNEQFF	TGTGCCAGCAGTTACTCGTATATGAGGGGCGACTCCTACAATGAGCAGTTCTTC
many	-	TRBJ1-2	TRBV27	CASSYDQGLRGYTF	TGTGCCAGCAGTTATGATCAGGGTCTTCGGGGCTACACCTTC
few	-	TRBJ2-4	TRBV4-1	CASSPLGEQNIQYF	TGCGCCAGCAGCCCTTTGGGGGAACAAAACATTCAGTACTTC
few	-	TRBJ1-1	TRBV6-6	CASSYSGFTEAFF	TGTGCCAGCAGTTACTCAGGATTCACTGAAGCTTTCTTT
few	-	TRBJ2-2	TRBV9	CASSPRTLGTGELFF	TGTGCCAGCAGTCCCAGGACCCTCGGCACCGGGGAGCTGTTTTTT
-	TRBD1	TRBJ2-1	TRBV20-1	CSARPTGGVFYEQFF	TGCAGTGCGCGCCCGACAGGGGGCGTTTTTTACGAGCAGTTCTTC
-	-	TRBJ2-7	TRBV11-3	CASSVYNNYEQYF	TGTGCCAGCAGCGTGTACAACAACTACGAGCAGTACTTC
-	TRBD2	TRBJ2-7	TRBV6-2/TRBV6-3	CASSGREVLGEQYF	TGTGCCAGCAGTGGCCGGGAGGTGCTGGGCGAGCAGTACTTC
few	TRBD2	TRBJ2-1	TRBV24-1	CATSGWSGGYNEQFF	TGTGCCACCAGTGGGTGGAGCGGGGGGTACAATGAGCAGTTCTTC
-	-	TRBJ1-5	TRBV7-9	CASSHGATGGIQHF	TGTGCCAGCAGCCACGGGGCCACCGGAGGAATCCAGCATTTT
few	-	TRBJ2-7	TRBV6-5	CASSYSSGSREQYF	TGTGCCAGCAGTTACTCGAGCGGGTCCAGGGAGCAGTACTTC
few	TRBD1	TRBJ2-7	TRBV20-1	CSARLGQHYEQYF	TGCAGTGCTAGACTGGGACAGCACTACGAGCAGTACTTC
few	-	TRBJ2-7	TRBV19	CASSLGIFNEQYF	TGTGCCAGTAGTCTGGGGATTTTCAACGAGCAGTACTTC
few	-	TRBJ2-7	TRBV7-9	CASSLVLNPYEQYF	TGTGCCAGCAGCTTGGTATTAAACCCATACGAGCAGTACTTC
few	-	TRBJ1-2	TRBV12-3/TRBV12-4	CASSFRADYGYTF	TGTGCCAGCAGTTTTAGGGCAGATTATGGCTACACCTTC